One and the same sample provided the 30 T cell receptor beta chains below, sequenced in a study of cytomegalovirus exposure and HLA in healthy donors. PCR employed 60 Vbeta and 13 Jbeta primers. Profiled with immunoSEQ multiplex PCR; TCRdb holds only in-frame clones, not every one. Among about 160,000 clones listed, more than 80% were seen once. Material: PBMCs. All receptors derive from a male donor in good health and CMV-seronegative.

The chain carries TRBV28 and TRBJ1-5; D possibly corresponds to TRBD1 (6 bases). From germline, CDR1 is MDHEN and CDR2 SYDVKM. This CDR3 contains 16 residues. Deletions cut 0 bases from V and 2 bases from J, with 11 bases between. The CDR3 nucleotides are TGTGCCAGCAGTTTATGGGGGGGGCAGGGCAATCAGCCCCAGCATTTT. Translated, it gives CASSLWGGQGNQPQHF.

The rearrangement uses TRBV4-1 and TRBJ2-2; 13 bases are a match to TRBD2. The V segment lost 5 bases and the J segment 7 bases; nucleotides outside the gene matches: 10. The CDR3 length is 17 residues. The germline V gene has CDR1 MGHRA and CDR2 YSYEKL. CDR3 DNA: TGCGCCAGCAGCTCACAACTAGCGGGGGGGCTGGGCGGGGAGCTGTTTTTT. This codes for CASSSQLAGGLGGELFF.

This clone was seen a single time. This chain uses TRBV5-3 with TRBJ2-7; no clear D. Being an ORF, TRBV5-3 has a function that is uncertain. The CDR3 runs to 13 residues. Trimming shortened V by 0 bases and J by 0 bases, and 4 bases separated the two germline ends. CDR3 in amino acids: CARSLVHSYEQYF. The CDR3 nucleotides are TGTGCCAGAAGCTTGGTCCACTCCTACGAGCAGTACTTC.

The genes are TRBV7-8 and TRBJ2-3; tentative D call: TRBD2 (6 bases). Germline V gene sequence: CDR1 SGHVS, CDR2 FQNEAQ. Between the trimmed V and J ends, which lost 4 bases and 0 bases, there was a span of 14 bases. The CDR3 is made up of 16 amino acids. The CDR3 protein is CASSSSVGTSTDTQYF. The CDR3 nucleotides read TGTGCCAGCAGCTCAAGCGTGGGGACTAGCACAGATACGCAGTATTTT.

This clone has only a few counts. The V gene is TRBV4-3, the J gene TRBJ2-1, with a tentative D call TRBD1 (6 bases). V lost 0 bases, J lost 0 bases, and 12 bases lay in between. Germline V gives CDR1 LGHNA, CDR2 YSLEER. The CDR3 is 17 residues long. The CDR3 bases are TGCGCCAGCAGCCAAGATTGGGACACTAGCTCCTACAATGAGCAGTTCTTC. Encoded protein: CASSQDWDTSSYNEQFF.

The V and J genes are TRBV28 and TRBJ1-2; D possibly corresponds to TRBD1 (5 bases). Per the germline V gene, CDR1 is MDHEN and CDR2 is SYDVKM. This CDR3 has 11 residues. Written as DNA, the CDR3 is TGTACCGTTGGGGACTATATTGACTACACCTTC. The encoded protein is CTVGDYIDYTF.

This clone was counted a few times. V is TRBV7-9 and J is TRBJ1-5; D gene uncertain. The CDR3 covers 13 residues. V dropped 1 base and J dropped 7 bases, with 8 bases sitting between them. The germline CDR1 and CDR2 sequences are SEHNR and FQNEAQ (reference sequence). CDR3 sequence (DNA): TGTGCCAGCAGCTTAGGGTTGACACAGCCCCAGCATTTT. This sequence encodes CASSLGLTQPQHF.

The CDR3 reads CASRRTDINYGYTF. Here the CDR3 DNA reads TGTGCCAGCAGACGGACAGATATTAACTATGGCTACACCTTC. The rearrangement joins TRBV6-1 to TRBJ1-2, with a weak D call TRBD1 (6 bases). The CDR3 spans 14 residues. V gave up 6 bases and J gave up 1 base, with 12 bases separating them. Germline CDR1 and CDR2: MNHNS and SASEGT.

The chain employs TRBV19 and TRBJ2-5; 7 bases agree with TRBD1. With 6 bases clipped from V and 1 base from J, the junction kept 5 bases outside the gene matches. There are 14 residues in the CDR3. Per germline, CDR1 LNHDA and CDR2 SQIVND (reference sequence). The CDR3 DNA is TGTGCCAGTAGCCCGGGACAGCTCCAAGAGACCCAGTACTTC. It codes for CASSPGQLQETQYF. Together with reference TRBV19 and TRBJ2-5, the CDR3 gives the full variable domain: DGGITQSPKYLFRKEGQNVTLSCEQNLNHDAMYWYRQDPGQGLRLIYYSQIVNDFQKGDIAEGYSVSREKKESFPLTVTSAQKNPTAFYLCASSPGQLQETQYFGPGTRLLVL.

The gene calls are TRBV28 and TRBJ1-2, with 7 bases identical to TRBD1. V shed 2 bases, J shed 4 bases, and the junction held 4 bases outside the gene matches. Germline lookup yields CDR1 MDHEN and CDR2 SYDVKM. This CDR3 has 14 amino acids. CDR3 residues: CASSLNRGSYGYTF. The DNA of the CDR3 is TGTGCCAGCAGTTTAAACAGGGGTTCCTATGGCTACACCTTC.

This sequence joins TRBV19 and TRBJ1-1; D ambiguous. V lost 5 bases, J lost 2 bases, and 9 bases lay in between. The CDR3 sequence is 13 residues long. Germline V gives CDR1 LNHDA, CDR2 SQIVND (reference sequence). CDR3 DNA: TGTGCCAGTAGTGCCACAGCTAACACTGAAGCTTTCTTT. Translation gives CASSATANTEAFF.

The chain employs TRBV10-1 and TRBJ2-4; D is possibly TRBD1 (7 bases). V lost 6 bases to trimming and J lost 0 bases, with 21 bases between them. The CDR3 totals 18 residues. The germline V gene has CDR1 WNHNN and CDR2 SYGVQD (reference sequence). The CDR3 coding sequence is TGCGCCAGCAGGGAGGGGCGGGACAGCAAACTAGCCAAAAACATTCAGTACTTC. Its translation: CASREGRDSKLAKNIQYF.

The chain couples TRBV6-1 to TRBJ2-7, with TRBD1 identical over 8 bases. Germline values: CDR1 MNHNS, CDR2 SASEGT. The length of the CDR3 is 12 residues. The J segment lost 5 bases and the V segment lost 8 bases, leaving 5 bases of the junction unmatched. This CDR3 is CASGRTGNEQYF. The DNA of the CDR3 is TGTGCCAGCGGTCGGACAGGGAACGAGCAGTACTTC.

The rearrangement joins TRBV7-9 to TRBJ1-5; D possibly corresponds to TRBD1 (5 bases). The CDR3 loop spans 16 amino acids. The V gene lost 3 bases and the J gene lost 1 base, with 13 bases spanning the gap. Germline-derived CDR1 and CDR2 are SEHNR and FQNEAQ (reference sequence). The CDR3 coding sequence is TGTGCCAGCAGCTTCAGCTCTGGGGGGAGCAATCAGCCCCAGCATTTT. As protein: CASSFSSGGSNQPQHF.

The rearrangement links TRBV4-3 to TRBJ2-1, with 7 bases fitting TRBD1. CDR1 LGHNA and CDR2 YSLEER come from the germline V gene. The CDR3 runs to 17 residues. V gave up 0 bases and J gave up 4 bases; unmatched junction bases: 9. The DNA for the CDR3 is TGCGCCAGCAGCCAAGATACAGGGGCCAGACCTTACAATGAGCAGTTCTTC. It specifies CASSQDTGARPYNEQFF.

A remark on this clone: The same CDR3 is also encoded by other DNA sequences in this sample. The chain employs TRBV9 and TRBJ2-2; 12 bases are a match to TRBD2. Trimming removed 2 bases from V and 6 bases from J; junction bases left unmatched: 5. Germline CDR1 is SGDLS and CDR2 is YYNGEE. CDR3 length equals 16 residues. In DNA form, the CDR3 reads TGTGCCAGCAGCGTGTCGCCTAGCGGGAGGGCCGGGGAGCTGTTTTTT. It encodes CASSVSPSGRAGELFF.

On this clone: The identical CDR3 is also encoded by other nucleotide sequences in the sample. CDR3 amino acids: CASSPGQTYGYTF. The CDR3 DNA follows: TGTGCCAGCAGTCCCGGACAGACATATGGCTACACCTTC. The V and J genes are TRBV28 and TRBJ1-2, with TRBD1 as a possible D gene (6 bases). V lost 5 bases to trimming and J lost 5 bases, with 12 bases between them. The CDR3 spans 13 residues. Germline V gives CDR1 MDHEN, CDR2 SYDVKM.

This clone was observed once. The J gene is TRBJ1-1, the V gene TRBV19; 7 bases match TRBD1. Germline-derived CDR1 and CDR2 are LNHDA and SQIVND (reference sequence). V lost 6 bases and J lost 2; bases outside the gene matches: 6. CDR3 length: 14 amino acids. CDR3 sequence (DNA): TGTGCCAGTAGCCTTACAGGGGCCAACACTGAAGCTTTCTTT. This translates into CASSLTGANTEAFF.

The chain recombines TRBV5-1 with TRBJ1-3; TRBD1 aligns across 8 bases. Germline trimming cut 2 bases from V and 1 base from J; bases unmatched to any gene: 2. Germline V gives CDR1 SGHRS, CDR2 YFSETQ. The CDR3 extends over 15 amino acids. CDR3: CASSFNRGSGNTIYF. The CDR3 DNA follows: TGCGCCAGCAGCTTCAACAGGGGGTCTGGAAACACCATATATTTT.

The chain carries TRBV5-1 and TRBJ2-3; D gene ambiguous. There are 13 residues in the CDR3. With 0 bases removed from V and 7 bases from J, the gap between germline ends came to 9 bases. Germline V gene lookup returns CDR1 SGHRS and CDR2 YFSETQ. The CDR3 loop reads CASSLAVENTQYF. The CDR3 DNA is TGCGCCAGCAGCTTGGCCGTGGAGAATACGCAGTATTTT. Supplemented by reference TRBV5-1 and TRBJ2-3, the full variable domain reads KAGVTQTPRYLIKTRGQQVTLSCSPISGHRSVSWYQQTPGQGLQFLFEYFSETQRNKGNFPGRFSGRQFSNSRSEMNVSTLELGDSALYLCASSLAVENTQYFGPGTRLTVL.

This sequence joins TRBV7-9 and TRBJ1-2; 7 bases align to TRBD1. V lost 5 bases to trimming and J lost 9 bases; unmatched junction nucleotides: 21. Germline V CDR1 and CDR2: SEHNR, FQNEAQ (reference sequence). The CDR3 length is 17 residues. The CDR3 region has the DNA TGTGCCAGCAGCCCCCCCCTTTCCGGGACAGACGGCTTCAGCTACACCTTC. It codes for CASSPPLSGTDGFSYTF.

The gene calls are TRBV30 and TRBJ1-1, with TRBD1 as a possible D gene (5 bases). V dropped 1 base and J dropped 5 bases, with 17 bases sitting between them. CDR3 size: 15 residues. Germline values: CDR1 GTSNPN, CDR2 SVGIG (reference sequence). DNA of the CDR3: TGTGCCTGGAGTGGGGCGATCGGGGGAGGGACTGAAGCTTTCTTT. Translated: CAWSGAIGGGTEAFF.

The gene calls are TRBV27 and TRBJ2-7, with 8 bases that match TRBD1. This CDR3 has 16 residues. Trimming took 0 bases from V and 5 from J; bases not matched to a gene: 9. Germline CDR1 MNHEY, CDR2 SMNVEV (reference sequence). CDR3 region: CASSLSAGGASDEQYF. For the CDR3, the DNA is TGTGCCAGCAGTTTATCGGCAGGGGGCGCTTCCGACGAGCAGTACTTC.

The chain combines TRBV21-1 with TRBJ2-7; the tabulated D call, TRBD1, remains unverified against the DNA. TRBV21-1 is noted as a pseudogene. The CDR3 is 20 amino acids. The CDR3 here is CASSKVQGLPRSVPLLEQYF. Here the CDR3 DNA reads TGTGCCAGCAGCAAAGTTCAGGGCCTGCCGCGGTCCGTGCCCCTACTTGAGCAGTACTTC.

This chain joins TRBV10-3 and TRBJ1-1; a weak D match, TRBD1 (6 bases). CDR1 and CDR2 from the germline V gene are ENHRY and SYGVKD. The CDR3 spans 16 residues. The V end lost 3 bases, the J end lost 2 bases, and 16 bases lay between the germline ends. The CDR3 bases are TGTGCCATCAGTGAAGGGGGACCTAGAAGTAACACTGAAGCTTTCTTT. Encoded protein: CAISEGGPRSNTEAFF.

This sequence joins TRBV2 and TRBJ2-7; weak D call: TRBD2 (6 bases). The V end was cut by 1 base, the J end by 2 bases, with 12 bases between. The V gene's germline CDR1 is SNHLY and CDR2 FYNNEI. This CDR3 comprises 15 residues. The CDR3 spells CASSEESSATYEQYF. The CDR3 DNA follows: TGTGCCAGCAGTGAAGAATCTAGCGCCACCTACGAGCAGTACTTC.

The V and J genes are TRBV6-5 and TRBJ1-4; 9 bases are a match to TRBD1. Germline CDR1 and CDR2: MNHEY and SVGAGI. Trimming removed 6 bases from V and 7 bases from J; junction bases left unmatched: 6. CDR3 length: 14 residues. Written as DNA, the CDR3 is TGTGCCAGCAGCCACAGGGGGCGAGGTGAAAAACTGTTTTTT. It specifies CASSHRGRGEKLFF.

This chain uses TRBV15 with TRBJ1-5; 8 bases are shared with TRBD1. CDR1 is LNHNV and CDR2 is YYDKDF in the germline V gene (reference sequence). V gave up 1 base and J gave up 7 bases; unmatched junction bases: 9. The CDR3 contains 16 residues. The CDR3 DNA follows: TGTGCCACCAGCAGAGCGGGGCAGGGGGCCAGACAGCCCCAGCATTTT. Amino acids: CATSRAGQGARQPQHF.

CDR3 nucleotides: TGCGCCAGCAGCTCCCCTTTGTCCCCTGCGAGCACAGATACGCAGTATTTT. Its translation: CASSSPLSPASTDTQYF. The V call is TRBV5-1, the J call TRBJ2-3; no clear D gene. V dropped 3 bases and J dropped 0 bases, with 17 bases sitting between them. From germline, CDR1 is SGHRS and CDR2 YFSETQ. The CDR3 totals 17 residues.

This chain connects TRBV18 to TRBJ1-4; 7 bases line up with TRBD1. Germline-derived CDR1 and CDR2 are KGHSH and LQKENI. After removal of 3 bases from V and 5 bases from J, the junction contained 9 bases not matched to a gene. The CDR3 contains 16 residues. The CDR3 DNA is TGTGCCAGCTCACCTTTAAAGACAGGGATAAATGAAAAACTGTTTTTT. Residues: CASSPLKTGINEKLFF.